The rows below give T cell receptor beta chains drawn from one sample of a study of CD8 T cells in ankylosing spondylitis. TCRdb reprocessed the 5' RACE reads with MiXCR, giving one entry per CDR3 protein. Of under 950,000 distinct CDR3 sequences listed, 19% are singletons. The sample consisted of blood, either unsorted or a sorted T cell fraction (not recorded which). Receptors were obtained from a male donor with ankylosing spondylitis. Each CDR3 is given without its conserved first and last residue. D genes are given only for firm matches.

d_gene	j_gene	v_gene	CDR3aa
TRBD1	TRBJ2-1	TRBV24-1	ATSDTGGGNEQF
TRBD1	TRBJ2-5	TRBV4-1	ASSPGPQGAETQY
-	TRBJ1-2	TRBV19	ATGRRNYGYT
-	TRBJ2-2	TRBV12-3/TRBV12-4	ASSPRLVSGELF
-	TRBJ2-7	TRBV6-1	ASRRGESPNYEQY
-	TRBJ1-4	TRBV3-1	ASSQDWWNSKLF
-	TRBJ1-1	TRBV7-9	ASSLGDMNTEAF
TRBD2	TRBJ2-5	TRBV12-3/TRBV12-4	ASSIAGTGQETQY
-	TRBJ2-2	TRBV6-5	ASSYQDPNTGELF
-	TRBJ2-2	TRBV27	ASSFGRTQPNTGELF
TRBD2	TRBJ2-7	TRBV29-1	SVEMTSGKFVYEQY
-	TRBJ2-7	TRBV27	ASSITQGEDEQY
-	TRBJ2-1	TRBV5-6	ASSSTWTDSYNEQF
TRBD1	TRBJ2-4	TRBV12-3/TRBV12-4	ACSPLGQGAISKNIQY
-	TRBJ1-2	TRBV20-1	SARDRSQAYGYT
-	TRBJ2-1	TRBV20-1	SALQGSRTREQF
-	TRBJ2-7	TRBV12-3/TRBV12-4	ASSLEGLEQY
-	TRBJ2-3	TRBV20-1	SAGTGGRTDTQY
TRBD2	TRBJ2-1	TRBV5-1	ASSLSNSGIWDEQF
TRBD1	TRBJ2-7	TRBV12-3/TRBV12-4	ASNGQGKLGEQY
-	TRBJ1-2	TRBV15	ATSRAQGLGGYT
-	TRBJ2-7	TRBV5-1	ASKPAGQSYEQY
-	TRBJ2-1	TRBV29-1	SVPWGSSSYNEQF
TRBD2	TRBJ2-3	TRBV7-9	ASSQGLAAQY
TRBD2	TRBJ2-5	TRBV7-2	ASSLASGEYQETQY
-	TRBJ2-3	TRBV27	ASMTDSEHTDTQY
-	TRBJ2-6	TRBV21-1	ASSKVWGGSGANVLT
-	TRBJ1-2	TRBV2	ASSVLGQTIYGYT
TRBD1	TRBJ1-2	TRBV12-3/TRBV12-4	ASSQGQGSGYGYT
TRBD2	TRBJ2-1	TRBV24-1	ATSDTRRGGNEQF
-	TRBJ2-5	TRBV7-9	ASSRMNSWSRETQY
TRBD2	TRBJ2-7	TRBV28	ASHDTSGRSSYEQY
TRBD2	TRBJ2-1	TRBV3-1	ASSLGTSGSGEQF
TRBD1	TRBJ1-6	TRBV12-3/TRBV12-4	ASSRAGQGFSPLH
-	TRBJ1-2	TRBV29-1	SVGYNYGYT
TRBD1	TRBJ1-5	TRBV7-7	ASSLEGTADTYSNQPQH
TRBD1	TRBJ2-7	TRBV28	ASRPRDRPLAEQY
TRBD1	TRBJ1-2	TRBV2	ASSGPGTGAGYT
-	TRBJ1-2	TRBV11-2	ASSQDGSILNYGYT
TRBD1	TRBJ1-1	TRBV5-1	ASSFRGQFNTEAF
TRBD1	TRBJ2-1	TRBV27	ASSSYGAGGREQF
TRBD2	TRBJ2-1	TRBV20-1	SAIASGRYNEQF